These T cell receptor beta chains were read from a single sample in a study of T cell repertoires in cytomegalovirus infection. From the reads, TCRdb called clonotypes with MiXCR, one entry per CDR3 protein. The sample has more than 400,000 distinct CDR3 sequences; around a quarter are singletons. Sequencing used PBMCs. Receptors originate from a human donor in good health (CMV status not recorded). Some clones in this sample may be carry-over from other donors' samples. Each CDR3 is given with its conserved first and last residue. Fields, in order: D gene, clone size, V gene, J gene, CDR3 DNA, CDR3 protein. The D gene is left open where the match is weak. Clone size, where shown, is once, few, many, or a class for clones that have expanded.

-,-,TRBV20-1,TRBJ2-4,TGCAGTGCTATCCGAGGTGTGGCCAAAAACATTCAGTACTTC,CSAIRGVAKNIQYF
-,few,TRBV6-2/TRBV6-3,TRBJ2-3,TGTGCCAGCAGCAGTTGGGCCTGGACGCAGTATTTT,CASSSWAWTQYF
-,-,TRBV7-3,TRBJ2-3,TGTGCCAGCAGCTTAGTACTTTCCACGGATACGCAGTATTTT,CASSLVLSTDTQYF
-,-,TRBV7-8,TRBJ2-5,TGTGCCAGCACCCCCTCTGCGGGACAGTTACGAGAGACCCAGTACTTC,CASTPSAGQLRETQYF
TRBD2,many,TRBV12-3/TRBV12-4,TRBJ2-3,TGTGCCAGCACCTCTTCGCGCGGGAGCGCAGATACGCAGTATTTT,CASTSSRGSADTQYF
-,many,TRBV7-6,TRBJ1-6,TGTGCCAGCAGCTCCGCTGACCCCGGGTCACCCCTCCACTTT,CASSSADPGSPLHF
TRBD2,-,TRBV4-1,TRBJ2-1,TGCGCCAGCAGCGGGCGGGAGGGTTCCTACAATGAGCAGTTCTTC,CASSGREGSYNEQFF
TRBD1,-,TRBV4-3,TRBJ1-2,TGCGCCAGCAGCCAAGGACAGGGAATTGATGGCTACACCTTC,CASSQGQGIDGYTF
-,-,TRBV6-5,TRBJ2-3,TGTGCCAGTTTACGGAGGGTGATGGTCTGGGCAGATACGCAGTATTTT,CASLRRVMVWADTQYF
TRBD2,-,TRBV10-3,TRBJ2-3,TGTGCCATCAGTGAGCCGGGACTAGCGCTACGAGATACGCAGTATTTT,CAISEPGLALRDTQYF
TRBD1,-,TRBV7-2,TRBJ2-7,TGTGCCAGCACTTCCGGGACAGGGGTCAACGAGCAGTACTTC,CASTSGTGVNEQYF
TRBD2,few,TRBV7-2,TRBJ2-3,TGTGCCAGCAGCTTATCTGGCGGGAGAGAGGGTACGCAGTATTTT,CASSLSGGREGTQYF
-,many,TRBV7-2,TRBJ2-3,TGTGCCAGCGCCCTAGGGGTGGATACGCAGTATTTT,CASALGVDTQYF
TRBD2,many,TRBV7-2,TRBJ2-3,TGTGCCAGCAGCTTCGCCCCCGCGGGTGCGGGAGGGGCAGATACGCAGTATTTT,CASSFAPAGAGGADTQYF
-,-,TRBV20-1,TRBJ2-6,TGCAGTGCTAGAGATGGCAGACCCTCTGGGGCCAACGTCCTGACTTTC,CSARDGRPSGANVLTF
TRBD2,-,TRBV6-1,TRBJ2-1,TGTGCCAGCAGACCCTCCCGATTAGCTAGCGGGAGATATGAGCAGTTCTTC,CASRPSRLASGRYEQFF
TRBD2,-,TRBV11-2,TRBJ2-1,TGTGCCAGCAGCTTAAGACTAGCGGGAGAGGGATCGAGCCCCGGGTTCTTC,CASSLRLAGEGSSPGFF
-,-,TRBV7-9,TRBJ1-4,TGTGCCAGCAGCCCCAGTCGGGGGACGACTAATGAAAAACTGTTTTTT,CASSPSRGTTNEKLFF
-,-,TRBV2,TRBJ2-3,TGTGCCAGCAGGGAACAGGGATTTGGCACAGATACGCAGTATTTT,CASREQGFGTDTQYF
TRBD1,few,TRBV28,TRBJ2-5,TGTGCCAGCAGTTTATCCTTCTACAGGGGGCGAGGGGAGACCCAGTACTTC,CASSLSFYRGRGETQYF
-,few,TRBV19,TRBJ1-4,TGTGCCAGCTCGACAGATCGATGGGAACTGTTTTTT,CASSTDRWELFF
TRBD2,few,TRBV20-1,TRBJ2-1,TGCAGTGCTGGCGCGGGGGGGGACTACAATGAGCAGTTCTTC,CSAGAGGDYNEQFF
TRBD2,-,TRBV19,TRBJ2-7,TGTGCCAGTAGTATCCGGACTAGCGCAAGCTACGAGCAGTACTTC,CASSIRTSASYEQYF
-,many,TRBV7-2,TRBJ2-1,TGTGCCAGCAGCTCGAGGACTGTCAATGAGCAGTTCTTC,CASSSRTVNEQFF
-,many,TRBV7-2,TRBJ1-1,TGTGCCAGCAGCTTATTAAGTACAGGGATGAACACTGAAGCTTTCTTT,CASSLLSTGMNTEAFF
-,-,TRBV12-3/TRBV12-4,TRBJ2-3,TGTGCCAGCAGTTGGAGGGGGCTGACAGATACGCAGTATTTT,CASSWRGLTDTQYF
-,many,TRBV7-2,TRBJ1-1,TGTGCCAGCAGCCCCATGGGAGGGTTGAACACTGAAGCTTTCTTT,CASSPMGGLNTEAFF
TRBD1,-,TRBV29-1,TRBJ1-2,TGCAGCGTTGAACAACAGGGGGGATATATCTACACCTTC,CSVEQQGGYIYTF
TRBD2,few,TRBV6-5,TRBJ2-1,TGTGCCAGCAAGACTAGCGGGACTGTATACAATGAGCAGTTCTTC,CASKTSGTVYNEQFF
-,few,TRBV12-3/TRBV12-4,TRBJ2-1,TGTGCCAGCAGTGTAGGCGGACCTACCCCTTACAATGAGCAGTTCTTC,CASSVGGPTPYNEQFF
-,few,TRBV11-2,TRBJ1-2,TGTGCCAGCAGCTTAAAGCGCCGGGGGCAGAGCGATGGCTACACCTTC,CASSLKRRGQSDGYTF
-,few,TRBV28,TRBJ2-2,TGTGCCAGCAGTTTTAGAAAAGGGACTGTGGGGGACACCGGGGAGCTGTTTTTT,CASSFRKGTVGDTGELFF
-,few,TRBV28,TRBJ1-6,TGTGCCAGCAGTTTTGGTCTTGGTAATTCACCCCTCCACTTT,CASSFGLGNSPLHF
-,many,TRBV7-9,TRBJ2-1,TGTGCCAGCAGCTTTCCCGGGAGCAGCTCCTACAATGAGCAGTTCTTC,CASSFPGSSSYNEQFF
TRBD2,-,TRBV6-2/TRBV6-3,TRBJ2-1,TGTGCCAGCAGTCCGGAAGCGGGAGGCTTCTACAATGAGCGGTTCTTC,CASSPEAGGFYNERFF
-,-,TRBV28,TRBJ1-6,TGTGCCAGCAGTTACAGGGCGGGGAAAAATTCACCCCTCCACTTT,CASSYRAGKNSPLHF
-,-,TRBV6-2/TRBV6-3,TRBJ1-2,TGTGCCAGCACGGACAGTAGTCGCGGCTACACCTTC,CASTDSSRGYTF
TRBD2,-,TRBV15,TRBJ2-1,TGTGCCACCAGCAGAGAAGCGGGGTCCAACAATGAGCAGTTCTTC,CATSREAGSNNEQFF
-,many,TRBV7-2,TRBJ1-1,TGTGCCAGCAGCTCGAGGGACGGAGGCTTGAACACTGAAGCTTTCTTT,CASSSRDGGLNTEAFF
-,many,TRBV12-3/TRBV12-4,TRBJ2-5,TGTGCCAGCAGTCCCAGGACAGTTTTAGAGACCCAGTACTTC,CASSPRTVLETQYF
TRBD2,-,TRBV7-9,TRBJ2-2,TGTGCCAGCAGCCCGCGGGAGGGCCGGGGAACCGGGGAGCTGTTTTTT,CASSPREGRGTGELFF
-,-,TRBV10-3,TRBJ2-1,TGTGCCATCAGTGGTCAGGGGGGGCAGGGTGAGCAGTTCTTC,CAISGQGGQGEQFF
-,few,TRBV19,TRBJ2-6,TGTGCCAGTAGTATAGGTGGTCTGGGGGCCAACGTCCTGACTTTC,CASSIGGLGANVLTF
TRBD1,many,TRBV7-3,TRBJ2-3,TGTGCCAGCAGCTCGACAGGGGGCGAGACAGATACGCAGTATTTT,CASSSTGGETDTQYF
-,-,TRBV29-1,TRBJ1-4,TGCAGCGTTGTCGGGCCCTCGGGTGAAAAACTGTTTTTT,CSVVGPSGEKLFF
-,-,TRBV7-9,TRBJ2-7,TGTGCCAGCAGCTTGGCGATTCTATACGGGACGGCCTCCGAGCAGTACTTC,CASSLAILYGTASEQYF
-,-,TRBV27,TRBJ1-4,TGTGCCAGCACCTACGCCACCGGGCCCCGGGACAAACTGTTTTTT,CASTYATGPRDKLFF
-,-,TRBV6-1,TRBJ1-5,TGTGCCAGCAGCCCCAATATGAGGGGCAATCAGCCCCAGCATTTT,CASSPNMRGNQPQHF
TRBD2,-,TRBV12-3/TRBV12-4,TRBJ2-1,TGTGCCAGCAGTTTCGGAGCGGGAGGCTTGAATGAGCAGTTCTTC,CASSFGAGGLNEQFF
TRBD2,few,TRBV5-4,TRBJ2-7,TGTGCCAGCAGTGGACTAGCGGGAGGGCTAGGCGAGCAGTACTTC,CASSGLAGGLGEQYF
-,-,TRBV7-2,TRBJ1-6,TGTGCCAGCAGCCAACGTGGTTCACCCCTCCACTTT,CASSQRGSPLHF